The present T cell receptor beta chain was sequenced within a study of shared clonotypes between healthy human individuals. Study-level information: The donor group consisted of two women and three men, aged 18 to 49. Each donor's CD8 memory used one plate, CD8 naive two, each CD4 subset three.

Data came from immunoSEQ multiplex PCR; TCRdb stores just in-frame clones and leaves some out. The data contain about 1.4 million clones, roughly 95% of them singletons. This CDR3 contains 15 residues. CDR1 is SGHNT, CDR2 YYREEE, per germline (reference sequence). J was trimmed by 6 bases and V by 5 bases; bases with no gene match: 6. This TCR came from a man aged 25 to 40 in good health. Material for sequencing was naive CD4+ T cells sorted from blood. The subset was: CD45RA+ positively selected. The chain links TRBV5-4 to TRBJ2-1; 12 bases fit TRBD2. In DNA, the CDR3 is TGTGCCAGCAGGCAACCGGGACTAGCGGGCAATGAGCAGTTCTTC. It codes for CASRQPGLAGNEQFF.